This T cell receptor (beta chain) was obtained from a study of shared clonotypes between healthy human individuals (TCRdb year 2020). Broadly, across the study: The cohort included three men and two women between 18 and 49 years of age. Libraries were prepared and TCR repertoires were sequenced by different laboratories using diverse techniques, in order to increase sequencing depth and limit assay-specific biases. Per donor, leukapheresis produced somewhere between about 0.9 and 9.5 billion PBMCs. For each donor, CD4 naive and CD4 memory were each given three plates, CD8 naive was given two plates, and CD8 memory was given one plate. To estimate repertoire size and how much clonotype sharing occurs between individuals, the study deeply sequenced the blood TCR repertoires of several healthy adults. Findings and caveats that apply to the study as a whole: Rarefaction of sorted-subset datasets indicated incomplete sequencing despite the large sequencing depth. Sampling was limited to blood, and TCR repertoires in tissue likely differ from TCR repertoires in blood. Naive subsets generally had larger estimated clonotype richness than memory subsets did. When a handful of donors were compared, the shared fraction of clonotypes was 5% to 6.5% for naive CD4, 3.5% for naive CD8, 2% to 2.5% for memory CD4, and about 0.36% for memory CD8. Because the study included only a small number of donors, the genetic and exposure-history diversity represented was limited. Compared with non-shared clonotypes, clonotypes shared by all four sorted-subset donors had higher generation probabilities. Pairwise subsampling led to the expectation that sequencing depth would affect the degree of clonotype sharing among donors.

Regarding this clone: Its antigen is still unknown. Base qualities were left out, and no much larger clone turns up one base away.

As encoded in the germline V gene (reference sequence), CDR1 is MNHEY while CDR2 is SMNVEV. Its CDR3 holds 17 amino acids, cysteine through phenylalanine. Just CDR3 DNA is preserved here, 51 bases in frame from base 1. V loses 5 bases at its end and J loses 4 bases; junction bases beyond the gene matches: 12. Using the deep immunoSEQ assay, multiplex PCR amplified TCR CDR3 regions from genomic DNA. For each cell subset, the extracted genomic DNA was distributed evenly across all wells of several immunoSEQ 96-well plates, and each plate served as one replicate. Each replicate PCR for sorted subsets received about 0.2 ug genomic DNA, equal to tens of thousands of T cell genomes. Purified libraries were measured with a Qubit 3.0 fluorometer, size-checked on a Bioanalyzer 2100, and measured again with the KAPA Library Quantification kit. Every immunoSEQ 96-well plate was sequenced on a dedicated single-read 150-cycle Illumina NextSeq 550 flow cell. Regarding the original processing steps: Because the immunoSEQ output included only junctional sequences and no quality scores, the filtering could not be the same as the filtering used for full-length reads. Sequences were annotated with PyIR, a Python wrapper for IgBLAST v1.9, and V/J genes and CDR3 were assigned using IMGT germline references. Any read was removed if the V/J assignment was weak (E-value above 1e-6), the CDR3 was missing, or the read contained stop codons, out-of-frame junctions, or ambiguous translated residues. V3J clonotypes were defined by identical inferred V gene, J gene, and CDR3 amino acid sequence. Percentage overlap between repertoires was computed as shared unique clonotypes divided by the size of the smaller repertoire. Three approaches were used to assess repertoire richness: RTK rarefaction, the Chao1 estimator, and Recon v2.1 estimates of unobserved clonotypes. OLGA was used to compute generation probabilities for all TCRbeta clonotypes that the gDNA method yielded from a few donors. The immuneACCESS repertoire file appears here via TCRdb, limited to in-frame rearrangements. These files lack a portion of the clones; in checked studies, under half of the deficit traces to unresolved V genes, and the cause of the others is not known. The V and J calls and the clone size are those of that table, but D and trimming were determined from the DNA. The sample contains around 2.1 million clones, around 93% of them found a single time. The ten largest clones add up to more than 1.5% of the sample.

For the CD8 naive samples, CD45RO-negative cells were positively selected for CCR7, yielding a CD45RA+CCR7+ population from which TemRA cells were excluded. Donors were healthy HIV-negative adults with no recently reported acute infections or vaccinations. All donors were Caucasian adults living in Nashville, Tennessee, USA. Blood was obtained by leukapheresis, after which PBMCs were separated by Ficoll-Histopaque density gradient centrifugation and cryopreserved in liquid nitrogen vapor phase. Purity and quantity of every magnetically sorted T cell population were checked by analytical flow cytometry. Genomic DNA was isolated from every sorted fraction and measured by UV absorbance on a Nanodrop 2000c.

The chain joins TRBV27 to TRBJ2-2; 8 bases in between match TRBD1. The origin of this receptor is a young man in good health. Some clones in this sample may be carry-over from other donors' samples. Sequencing was carried out using naive CD8+ T cells from PBMCs. The sample's cell subset or site, from its label and the paper: CD45RA+CCR7+. The nucleotide sequence reads as follows: TGTGCCAGCAGTCTCTCCCCGGGACAGGCGTCCACCGGGGAGCTGTTTTTT. It specifies CASSLSPGQASTGELFF.